This T cell receptor beta chain was obtained from a study of blood T cell repertoires in COVID-19. This CDR3 is 13 amino acids long. V lost 4 bases to trimming and J lost 6 bases, with 13 bases between them. Germline assignment: CDR1 SGHVS and CDR2 FQNEAQ. Original processing notes: Counts of nucleated cells, estimated from reference gene primer amplification, were obtained. The data were produced by immunoSEQ multiplex PCR, yet TCRdb's version contains in-frame clones alone and is incomplete. Clonal size and the V and J genes are those of that table, whereas D and trimming came from the DNA. In the table there are 350,000 or so clones, nearly 90% of which are singletons. The sample holds a few counts of this clone.

Sequencing was done on a sample of peripheral blood. The chain couples TRBV7-8 to TRBJ2-7, with D possibly being TRBD1 (5 bases). The TCR sequence derives from a man younger than 35 with active or convalescent COVID-19. The CDR3 region is CASSSRTFREQYF. Written as DNA, the CDR3 is TGTGCCAGCAGCTCTAGGACATTTCGCGAGCAGTACTTC.